This T cell receptor beta chain is drawn from a study of T cells in Graves' hyperthyroidism and ophthalmopathy. Study information: It was at initial diagnosis, before any treatment, that peripheral blood was collected.

Pregnant or lactating patients were excluded, as were those with uncontrolled infection or other autoimmune disease. There were TCR beta CDR3 regions amplified from RNA transcripts. RT-PCR in the first round (using the HTBI primer set) targeted the TCR CDR3. Each CDR3 protein is one row after TCRdb ran MiXCR on the multiplex PCR reads. The data contain around 600,000 distinct CDR3 sequences, approximately 15% of them singletons. The length of the CDR3 is 14 residues. Germline V gene lookup returns CDR1 DFQATT and CDR2 SNEGSKA (reference sequence). V was shortened by 1 base and J by 0 bases, with 8 bases between the two germline ends. Findings and caveats of the study: Model output signaled ophthalmopathy a median about seven months ahead of onset. Classification by a 13 V-J model distinguished ophthalmopathy from stable hyperthyroidism.

Concerning this clonotype itself: Its target is unknown.

The V and J genes are TRBV20-1 and TRBJ2-3, with D possibly TRBD2 on 6 matching bases. Sample: blood. This sequence was found in a young woman with Graves' ophthalmopathy. CDR3 protein: CSARVGTSTDTQYF. CDR3 sequence (DNA): TGCAGTGCTAGAGTAGGGACTAGCACAGATACGCAGTATTTT.